The clone carrying this T cell receptor (beta chain) appeared a single time. Profiled with immunoSEQ multiplex PCR; TCRdb holds only in-frame clones, not every one. The sample has 200,000 to 300,000 clones; about 87% are singletons. The CDR3 spans 16 residues. Germline lookup yields CDR1 KGHSH and CDR2 LQKENI. V shed 4 bases and J 7 bases; nucleotides not matched to a gene: 11. This specimen belongs to a study of blood T cell repertoires in COVID-19. The sequencing input was PBMCs or T cells enriched from blood (not recorded which). The receptor's source is a woman in her 30s with acute COVID-19. The chain carries TRBV18 and TRBJ2-1; 9 bases agree with TRBD2. The CDR3 is CASSRLTGGGGNEQFF. DNA for the CDR3: TGTGCCAGCTCACGCCTTACTGGCGGGGGGGGAAATGAGCAGTTCTTC.